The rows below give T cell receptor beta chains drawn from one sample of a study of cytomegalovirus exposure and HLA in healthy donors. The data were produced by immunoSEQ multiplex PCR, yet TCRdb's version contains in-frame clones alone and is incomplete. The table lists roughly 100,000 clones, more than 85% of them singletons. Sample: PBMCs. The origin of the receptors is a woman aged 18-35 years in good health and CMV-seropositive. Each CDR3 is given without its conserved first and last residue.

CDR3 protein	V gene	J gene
ASSVGTGNTGELF	TRBV9	TRBJ2-2
ASSPLTGTGLDGYT	TRBV27	TRBJ1-2
ASSFNRGTDGYT	TRBV6-6	TRBJ1-2
ASSYSRGYSGNTIY	TRBV6-5	TRBJ1-3
ASRQGTSGSTDTQY	TRBV4-2	TRBJ2-3
ASTLSRGASRNEQF	TRBV9	TRBJ2-1
ASRGQVSYEQY	TRBV28	TRBJ2-7
ASSHDSFGVGYEQY	TRBV16	TRBJ2-7
ASGLSREGNQPQH	TRBV12-5	TRBJ1-5
ASRETSGTDTQY	TRBV6-6	TRBJ2-3
ASFAGGGSYEQY	TRBV28	TRBJ2-7
AWRRPGLGEQY	TRBV30	TRBJ2-7
AWSLAGSTDTQY	TRBV30	TRBJ2-3
ASSEAQGGWGDTQY	TRBV2	TRBJ2-3
ASLGTENLINQPQH	TRBV28	TRBJ1-5
ASTFRGEKLF	TRBV11-3	TRBJ1-4
ASGGQGAIYGYT	TRBV2	TRBJ1-2
ASSFGGLGYT	TRBV7-8	TRBJ1-2
ATSRQDRGPGYGYT	TRBV15	TRBJ1-2
ASSLVEGETQY	TRBV5-1	TRBJ2-5
ASSSFGETQY	TRBV27	TRBJ2-5
ASSRTSGSFTGELF	TRBV4-1	TRBJ2-2
ASLGLSGELF	TRBV27	TRBJ2-2
ASSLESWGSDGYT	TRBV28	TRBJ1-2
ASSASTDTQY	TRBV28	TRBJ2-3
ASTSPGSRETQY	TRBV6-5	TRBJ2-5
ASSLGIGQGARETQY	TRBV7-9	TRBJ2-5
ASSLTGADEQY	TRBV7-3	TRBJ2-7
ASSPTAGTGHGELF	TRBV6-4	TRBJ2-2
ASGQPEITGELF	TRBV6-6	TRBJ2-2
ASTRQGNIYGYT	TRBV6-5	TRBJ1-2
ASSHGQGVDADTQY	TRBV11-1	TRBJ2-3
ASSRPGLAGEQY	TRBV5-6	TRBJ2-7
AISALSRGADSTQTEAF	TRBV10-3	TRBJ1-1
ASSEWKGFSGYT	TRBV25-1	TRBJ1-2
ASSLGGAGRVIQY	TRBV7-9	TRBJ2-4
ASSVVAGGLGFEETQY	TRBV9	TRBJ2-5